These 28 T cell receptor beta chains were all obtained from the same sample, sequenced in a study of blood T cell repertoires in COVID-19. TCRdb keeps only in-frame clones here, not all; method: immunoSEQ multiplex PCR. The data contain 440,000 or so clones, approximately 91% of them singletons. The source material was peripheral blood. The receptor source for this set is a middle-aged woman with COVID-19, enrolled during active disease.

The chain is built from TRBV2 and TRBJ2-7, with 8 bases that match TRBD2. J lost 3 bases, V lost 8 bases, and 6 bases had no gene match. This CDR3 spans 13 amino acids. CDR1 is SNHLY and CDR2 is FYNNEI in the germline V gene. The CDR3 nucleotides are TGTGCCAGCCTAGAGACTAGCGACTACGAGCAGTACTTC. This codes for CASLETSDYEQYF. The whole variable domain, filled in from reference TRBV2 and TRBJ2-7, reads EPEVTQTPSHQVTQMGQEVILRCVPISNHLYFYWYRQILGQKVEFLVSFYNNEISEKSEIFDDQFSVERPDGSNFTLKIRSTKLEDSAMYFCASLETSDYEQYFGPGTRLTVT.

The V and J genes are TRBV2 and TRBJ1-4; D may be TRBD1 (6 bases). The germline CDR1 and CDR2 sequences are SNHLY and FYNNEI. V lost 1 base, J lost 4 bases, and 10 bases lay in between. The CDR3 is made up of 15 amino acids. CDR3 nucleotides: TGTGCCAGCAGTGAAGAAGGACAGTTTAATGAAAAACTGTTTTTT. It codes for CASSEEGQFNEKLFF. The whole variable domain, remainder taken from reference TRBV2 and TRBJ1-4, is EPEVTQTPSHQVTQMGQEVILRCVPISNHLYFYWYRQILGQKVEFLVSFYNNEISEKSEIFDDQFSVERPDGSNFTLKIRSTKLEDSAMYFCASSEEGQFNEKLFFGSGTQLSVL.

CDR3 loop: CASSQASGTGRSEKLFF. Written as DNA, the CDR3 is TGTGCCAGCAGCCAAGCCTCCGGGACAGGGAGGAGTGAAAAACTGTTTTTT. The rearrangement joins TRBV3-1 (or the pseudogene TRBV3-2) to TRBJ1-4, with 9 bases matching TRBD1. With V trimmed by 1 base and J by 7 bases, 10 bases remained unmatched. Germline CDR1 reads LGHDT; CDR2 reads YNNKEL (reference sequence). CDR3 length: 17 residues.

This chain links TRBV2 with TRBJ2-1; tentative D call: TRBD2 (7 bases). The V and J ends lost 9 bases and 4 bases respectively, with 16 bases between them. Per the germline V gene, CDR1 is SNHLY and CDR2 is FYNNEI. The CDR3 is 14 residues long. The CDR3 DNA reads as TGTGCCAGGGGCCCGGGGGGCGCATACAATGAGCAGTTCTTC. It yields the protein CARGPGGAYNEQFF.

The chain combines TRBV6-6 with TRBJ1-1; D not certain. Trimming removed 6 bases from V and 4 bases from J, with 9 bases in between. CDR1 and CDR2 (germline): MNHNY, SVGAGI (reference sequence). This CDR3 contains 12 residues. The CDR3 DNA is TGTGCCAGCAGCAGTTTTGGCACTGAAGCTTTCTTT. This gives the protein CASSSFGTEAFF.

This chain uses TRBV18 with TRBJ2-7; tentatively, D is TRBD1 (5 bases). The V and J ends lost 2 bases and 2 bases respectively, with 10 bases between them. This CDR3 contains 14 residues. Germline lookup yields CDR1 KGHSH and CDR2 LQKENI. CDR3 nucleotide sequence: TGTGCCAGCTCACCAAGAACAGGAACCTACGAGCAGTACTTC. Translated, it gives CASSPRTGTYEQYF.

The chain joins TRBV19 to TRBJ1-2; possible D gene TRBD1, 6 bases. V lost 7 bases to trimming and J lost 4 bases, with 19 bases between them. The CDR3 covers 15 residues. Germline CDR1 and CDR2: LNHDA and SQIVND (reference sequence). In nucleotides, the CDR3 is TGTGCCAGTACCAAAGGGGGGGGCTCCCTCTATGGCTACACCTTC. It yields the protein CASTKGGGSLYGYTF.

The V and J genes are TRBV5-6 and TRBJ1-4; D ambiguous. V lost 1 base and J 4 bases, leaving 8 bases between the germline ends. Germline CDR1 and CDR2: SGHDT and YYEEEE. The CDR3 sequence is 14 residues long. The CDR3 bases are TGTGCCAGCAGCTTGTTTCAGGATAATGAAAAACTGTTTTTT. It translates to CASSLFQDNEKLFF.

V usage is TRBV4-2 and J usage is TRBJ1-1; D is possibly TRBD1 (5 bases). V lost 3 bases and J 2 bases, leaving 10 bases between the germline ends. Germline V gives CDR1 LGHNA, CDR2 YNFKEQ. The CDR3 covers 14 residues. CDR3: CASSHPTANTEAFF. The CDR3 coding sequence is TGTGCCAGCAGCCACCCGACAGCCAACACTGAAGCTTTCTTT.

This chain uses TRBV7-2 with TRBJ1-2; perhaps TRBD1 as D (6 bases). Germline assignment: CDR1 SGHTA and CDR2 FQGNSA. Trimming cost V 6 bases and J 4 bases, with 9 bases left between them. The CDR3 is 12 residues long. CDR3 sequence (DNA): TGTGCCAGCAGGGGGACATTCTATGGCTACACCTTC. This codes for CASRGTFYGYTF.

V and J are TRBV18 and TRBJ2-2; TRBD1 matches at 8 bases. V was pared by 1 base and J by 5 bases, with 6 bases of the junction left unmatched. Germline-derived CDR1 and CDR2 are KGHSH and LQKENI. The CDR3 is 16 amino acids. DNA for the CDR3: TGTGCCAGCTCACCACTCGTGACAGGGGAAACCGGGGAGCTGTTTTTT. It codes for CASSPLVTGETGELFF.

In regard to this clone: This sample also contains other DNA sequences that code for the same CDR3. CDR3 residues: CASSVGAGGSYEQYF. DNA for the CDR3: TGTGCCAGCAGTGTAGGAGCGGGGGGCTCCTACGAGCAGTACTTC. The rearrangement links TRBV6-4 to TRBJ2-7, with 9 nucleotides matching TRBD2. Germline trimming cut 4 bases from V and 0 bases from J; bases unmatched to any gene: 4. There are 15 residues in the CDR3. Germline V gene sequence: CDR1 MRHNA, CDR2 SNTAGT.

CDR3 bases: TGTGCCAGCAGGTCGTCGACAGGGACGCAGCCCCAGCATTTT. Amino acids: CASRSSTGTQPQHF. This chain connects TRBV6-5 to TRBJ1-5; TRBD1 matches at 7 bases. After removal of 6 bases from V and 7 bases from J, the junction contained 9 bases not matched to a gene. This CDR3 contains 14 residues. Germline assignment: CDR1 MNHEY and CDR2 SVGAGI.

This clone showed up just once. V usage is TRBV3-1 (or the pseudogene TRBV3-2) and J usage is TRBJ1-5; D unclear. V was trimmed by 4 bases and J by 6 bases, leaving 13 bases between them. Germline values: CDR1 LGHDT, CDR2 YNNKEL (reference sequence). There are 14 residues in the CDR3. Here the CDR3 DNA reads TGTGCCAGCAGCCTCCGAGGCCGCAGTCAGCCCCAGCATTTT. Protein sequence: CASSLRGRSQPQHF.

The chain has TRBV5-1 and TRBJ1-2; D gene ambiguous. Per germline, CDR1 SGHRS and CDR2 YFSETQ. The CDR3 totals 14 residues. The V end was cut by 5 bases, the J end by 2 bases, with 13 bases between. The CDR3 here is CASSQTTENYGYTF. CDR3 DNA: TGCGCCAGCAGTCAAACTACGGAGAACTATGGCTACACCTTC.

V is TRBV19 and J is TRBJ1-3; a weak D match, TRBD1 (5 bases). V dropped 5 bases and J dropped 3 bases, with 17 bases sitting between them. Per germline, CDR1 LNHDA and CDR2 SQIVND (reference sequence). The CDR3 sequence is 16 residues long. The CDR3 DNA reads TGTGCCAGTAGTCCCACAGGCTTCGCGTTTGGAAACACCATATATTTT. Its protein is CASSPTGFAFGNTIYF.

J is TRBJ1-4 and V is TRBV9; D is undetermined. The V end was cut by 0 bases, the J end by 0 bases, with 3 bases between. CDR3 length: 14 residues. The germline V gene encodes CDR1 SGDLS and CDR2 YYNGEE. CDR3 protein: CASSVATTNEKLFF. The CDR3 DNA follows: TGTGCCAGCAGCGTAGCTACAACTAATGAAAAACTGTTTTTT.

V gene TRBV4-3 combines with J gene TRBJ2-1, with D unresolved. Germline V lookup: CDR1 LGHNA, CDR2 YSLEER. Trimming stripped 0 bases from V and 9 bases from J, with 9 bases between. The CDR3 covers 13 residues. The CDR3 loop is CASSQEAQVEQFF. The CDR3 DNA sequence: TGCGCCAGCAGCCAAGAGGCCCAAGTTGAGCAGTTCTTC.

The rearrangement uses TRBV18 and TRBJ1-1, with 7 bases matching TRBD1. This CDR3 spans 16 amino acids. Losses at the gene ends were 6 bases for V and 2 bases for J; bases not matched to a gene: 12. Germline CDR1 reads KGHSH; CDR2 reads LQKENI. The CDR3: CASSSIDRALNTEAFF. CDR3 in DNA: TGTGCCAGCTCGAGTATCGACAGGGCTTTAAACACTGAAGCTTTCTTT. Based on the CDR3 plus reference TRBV18 and TRBJ1-1, the full variable domain is NAGVMQNPRHLVRRRGQEARLRCSPMKGHSHVYWYRQLPEEGLKFMVYLQKENIIDESGMPKERFSAEFPKEGPSILRIQQVVRGDSAAYFCASSSIDRALNTEAFFGQGTRLTVV.

The J gene is TRBJ1-2, the V gene TRBV18; no reliable D call. Between the trimmed V and J ends, which lost 3 bases and 3 bases, there was a span of 11 bases. This CDR3 is 14 amino acids long. The germline V gene has CDR1 KGHSH and CDR2 LQKENI. CDR3 in amino acids: CASSPRGWDYGYTF. CDR3 coding DNA: TGTGCCAGCTCACCTCGGGGATGGGACTATGGCTACACCTTC. The variable domain in full, completed from reference TRBV18 and TRBJ1-2, reads NAGVMQNPRHLVRRRGQEARLRCSPMKGHSHVYWYRQLPEEGLKFMVYLQKENIIDESGMPKERFSAEFPKEGPSILRIQQVVRGDSAAYFCASSPRGWDYGYTFGSGTRLTVV.

This chain joins TRBV28 and TRBJ2-7; unclear D gene. V lost 10 bases, J lost 7 bases, and 23 bases lay in between. The CDR3 has 14 residues. Germline assignment: CDR1 MDHEN and CDR2 SYDVKM. CDR3 amino acids: CATASREYLREQYF. The CDR3 DNA sequence: TGTGCCACCGCATCTCGAGAGTACTTGCGAGAGCAGTACTTC.

The rearrangement links TRBV28 to TRBJ1-2, with D unclear. The germline V and J ends were trimmed by 2 bases and 4 bases, with 8 bases remaining between them. This CDR3 spans 13 amino acids. The V gene's germline CDR1 is MDHEN and CDR2 SYDVKM. CDR3 in DNA: TGTGCCAGCAGTTTAGGACGGGGCTATGGCTACACCTTC. Translating gives CASSLGRGYGYTF.

This rearrangement joins TRBV28 to TRBJ1-2, with D perhaps TRBD1 (6 bases). Germline-derived CDR1 and CDR2 are MDHEN and SYDVKM. This CDR3 has 14 amino acids. Deletions cut 4 bases from V and 1 base from J, with 10 bases between. The CDR3 region has the DNA TGTGCCAGCAGTTGGGACACCAATAACTATGGCTACACCTTC. Its protein product is CASSWDTNNYGYTF.

The chain joins TRBV7-2 to TRBJ2-4, with a weak D call TRBD1 (6 bases). The CDR3 runs to 17 residues. V lost 5 bases to trimming and J lost 0 bases, with 17 bases between them. CDR1 is SGHTA, CDR2 FQGNSA, per germline. CDR3 in DNA: TGTGCCAGCAGCATAGACCGGGACAATCTAGCCAAAAACATTCAGTACTTC. Translating it yields CASSIDRDNLAKNIQYF. Looking up the rest from reference TRBV7-2 and TRBJ2-4 gives the full variable domain: GAGVSQSPSNKVTEKGKDVELRCDPISGHTALYWYRQSLGQGLEFLIYFQGNSAPDKSGLPSDRFSAERTGGSVSTLTIQRTQQEDSAVYLCASSIDRDNLAKNIQYFGAGTRLSVL.

As concerns this clone: Other DNA sequences of this sample code for an identical CDR3. The V and J genes are TRBV27 and TRBJ2-7; 10 nucleotides line up with TRBD1. The junction had 1 base not matched to a gene; V was cut back by 4 bases and J by 1 base. Germline assignment: CDR1 MNHEY and CDR2 SMNVEV (reference sequence). This CDR3 comprises 14 residues. CDR3: CASSWTGGSYEQYF. Here the CDR3 DNA reads TGTGCCAGCAGTTGGACAGGGGGATCCTACGAGCAGTACTTC.

The chain uses TRBV7-3 and TRBJ2-6, with D maybe TRBD2 (5 bases). V lost 5 bases and J lost 0, with 17 bases in between. This CDR3 is built from 18 residues. Germline lookup yields CDR1 SGHTA and CDR2 FQGTGA. CDR3 loop: CASSLSGRRVSGANVLTF. The DNA for the CDR3 is TGTGCCAGCAGCCTCAGCGGACGTCGAGTCTCTGGGGCCAACGTCCTGACTTTC.

The sample holds a few counts of this clone. The chain employs TRBV5-8 and TRBJ2-7, with D tentatively TRBD2 (5 bases). The CDR3 is 13 amino acids. V lost 6 bases and J lost 3, with 13 bases in between. Germline CDR1 reads SGHTS; CDR2 reads YDEGEE. Written as DNA, the CDR3 is TGTGCCAGCAACCGGGGTCCCCTCTACGAGCAGTACTTC. This sequence encodes CASNRGPLYEQYF.

The chain uses TRBV4-1 and TRBJ1-3; D uncertain. This CDR3 is 15 amino acids long. Trimming left V 1 base short and J 0 bases short, with 7 bases between. Germline CDR1 and CDR2: MGHRA and YSYEKL. CDR3 in amino acids: CASSQAGLSGNTIYF. The CDR3 region has the DNA TGCGCCAGCAGCCAAGCTGGACTCTCTGGAAACACCATATATTTT.